This T cell receptor (beta chain) was sequenced during a study of cytomegalovirus exposure and HLA in healthy donors. Vbeta (60) and Jbeta (13) primers were used in the PCR. Libraries were prepared by immunoSEQ multiplex PCR; TCRdb keeps only in-frame clonotypes and omits some of them. Here the sample spans some 200,000 clones, roughly 80% being singletons. Broader study findings: Accurate prediction of most subjects' HLA-A and HLA-B alleles from TCR beta sequences was reported. Other equally common chains were less clonally expanded than HLA-associated TCR beta chains, a later analysis showed.

As to this clone: Its antigen is not identified.

Sequenced material: PBMCs. The clonotype comes from a woman under 30 in good health and CMV-seronegative.

For the CDR3, the DNA is TGTGCCAGCAGCCCAACCAGGGTGGTAGCTTTCTTT. Its translation: CASSPTRVVAFF. This chain uses TRBV14 with TRBJ1-1; TRBD1 might be the D (5 bases). V was cut by 4 bases and J by 10 bases, with 13 bases left in between. Germline V gene sequence: CDR1 SGHDN, CDR2 FVKESK. This CDR3 spans 12 amino acids.